This paragraph covers one TCR beta chain sequence. The data originate from a study of blood T cell repertoires in COVID-19. The CDR3 covers 15 residues. CDR1 is SGHKS, CDR2 YYEKEE, per germline (reference sequence). V dropped 0 bases and J dropped 0 bases, with 9 bases sitting between them. Profiled with immunoSEQ multiplex PCR; TCRdb holds only in-frame clones, not every one. The table shows 130,000 to 150,000 clones, with roughly 89% occurring only once. This receptor was identified in a human donor in a cohort sampled during active COVID-19. The sequenced sample consisted of peripheral blood. The J gene is TRBJ1-2, the V gene TRBV5-5, with a tentative D call TRBD1 (5 bases). The CDR3 region is CASSLGEGPNYGYTF. The CDR3 region has the DNA TGTGCCAGCAGCTTGGGGGAGGGGCCTAACTATGGCTACACCTTC.